The text below deals with one T cell receptor (beta chain). This sample is drawn from a study of blood T cell repertoires in COVID-19. This CDR3 region has 14 residues. Germline assignment: CDR1 SGHTA and CDR2 FQGTGA. Trimming took 3 bases from V and 0 from J, leaving 5 bases between them. Authors' processing steps: Scientists estimated how many nucleated cells there were by amplifying reference gene primers. Only in-frame clones appear in the TCRdb table, and some are missing; sequencing was by immunoSEQ multiplex PCR. V and J calls and clone size come straight from that table; D and trimming were deduced from the DNA. The sample carries some 410,000 clones, 88% recorded once. Participants were aged about 18 to 100 years from some 24 US areas. Membership in each cohort depended on participant-reported clinical history.

V is TRBV7-3 and J is TRBJ2-2; D is unclear. This TCR was recovered from a woman aged 25 to 45 with acute COVID-19. The material sequenced was PBMCs or T cells enriched from blood (not recorded which). The CDR3 region has the DNA TGTGCCAGCAGCTTGACACCGAACACCGGGGAGCTGTTTTTT. Protein product: CASSLTPNTGELFF.